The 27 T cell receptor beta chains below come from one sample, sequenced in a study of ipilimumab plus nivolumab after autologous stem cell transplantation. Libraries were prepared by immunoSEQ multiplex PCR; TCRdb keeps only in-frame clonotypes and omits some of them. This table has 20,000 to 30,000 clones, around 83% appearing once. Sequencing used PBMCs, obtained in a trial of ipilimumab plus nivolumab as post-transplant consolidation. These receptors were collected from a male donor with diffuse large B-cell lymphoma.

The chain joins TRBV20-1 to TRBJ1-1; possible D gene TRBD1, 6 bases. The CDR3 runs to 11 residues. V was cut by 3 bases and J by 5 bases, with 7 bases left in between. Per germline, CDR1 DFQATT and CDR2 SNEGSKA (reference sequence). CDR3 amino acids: CSARDRTEAFF. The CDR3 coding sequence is TGCAGTGCTAGGGACAGAACTGAAGCTTTCTTT.

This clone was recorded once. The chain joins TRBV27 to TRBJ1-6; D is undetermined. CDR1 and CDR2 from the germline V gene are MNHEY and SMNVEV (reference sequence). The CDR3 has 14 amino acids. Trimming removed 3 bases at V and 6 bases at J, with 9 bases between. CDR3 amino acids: CASSFPGVNSPLHF. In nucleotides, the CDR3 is TGTGCCAGCAGTTTTCCCGGGGTTAATTCACCCCTCCACTTT.

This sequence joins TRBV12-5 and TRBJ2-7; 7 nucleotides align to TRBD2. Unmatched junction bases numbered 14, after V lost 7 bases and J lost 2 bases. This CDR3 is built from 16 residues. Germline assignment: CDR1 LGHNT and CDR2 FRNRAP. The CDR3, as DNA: TGTGCTAGTGTTACCGCCGGGCGGGGGAGCACCTACGAGCAGTACTTC. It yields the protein CASVTAGRGSTYEQYF.

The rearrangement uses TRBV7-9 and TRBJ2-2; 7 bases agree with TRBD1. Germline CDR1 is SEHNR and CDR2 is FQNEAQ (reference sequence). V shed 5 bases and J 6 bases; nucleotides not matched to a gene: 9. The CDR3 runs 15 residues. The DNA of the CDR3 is TGTGCCAGCAGCGAGGGGGCAGTGAGTTCCGGGGAGCTGTTTTTT. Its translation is CASSEGAVSSGELFF.

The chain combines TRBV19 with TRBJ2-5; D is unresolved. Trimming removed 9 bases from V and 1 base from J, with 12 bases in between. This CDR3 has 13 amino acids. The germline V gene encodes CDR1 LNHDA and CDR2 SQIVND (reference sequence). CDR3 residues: CASGRTSQETQYF. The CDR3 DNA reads TGTGCCAGCGGACGGACGTCCCAAGAGACCCAGTACTTC.

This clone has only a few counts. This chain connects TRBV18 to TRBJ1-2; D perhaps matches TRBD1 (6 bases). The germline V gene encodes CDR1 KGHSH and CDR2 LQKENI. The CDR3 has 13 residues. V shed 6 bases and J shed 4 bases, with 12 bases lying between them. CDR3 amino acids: CASSPGAGYGYTF. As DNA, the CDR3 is TGTGCCAGCTCGCCAGGGGCCGGCTATGGCTACACCTTC. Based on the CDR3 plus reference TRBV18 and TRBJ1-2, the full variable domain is NAGVMQNPRHLVRRRGQEARLRCSPMKGHSHVYWYRQLPEEGLKFMVYLQKENIIDESGMPKERFSAEFPKEGPSILRIQQVVRGDSAAYFCASSPGAGYGYTFGSGTRLTVV.

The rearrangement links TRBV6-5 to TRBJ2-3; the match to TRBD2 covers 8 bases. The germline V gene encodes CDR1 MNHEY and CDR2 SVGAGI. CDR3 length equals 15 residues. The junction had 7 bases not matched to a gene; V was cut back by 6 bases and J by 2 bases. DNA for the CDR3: TGTGCCAGCAGCTCGCGGGGGGCGCACACAGATACGCAGTATTTT. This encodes CASSSRGAHTDTQYF.

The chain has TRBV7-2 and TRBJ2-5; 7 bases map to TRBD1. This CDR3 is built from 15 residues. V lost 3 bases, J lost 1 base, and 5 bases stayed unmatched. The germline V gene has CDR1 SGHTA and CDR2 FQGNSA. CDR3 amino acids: CASSFAGTAQETQYF. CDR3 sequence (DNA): TGTGCCAGCAGCTTTGCCGGGACAGCCCAAGAGACCCAGTACTTC.

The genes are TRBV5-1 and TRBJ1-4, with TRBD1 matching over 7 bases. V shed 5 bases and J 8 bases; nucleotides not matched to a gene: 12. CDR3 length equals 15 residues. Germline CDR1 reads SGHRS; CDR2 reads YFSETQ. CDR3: CASSQGQAGGEKLFF. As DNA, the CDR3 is TGCGCCAGCAGTCAAGGACAGGCCGGGGGGGAAAAACTGTTTTTT.

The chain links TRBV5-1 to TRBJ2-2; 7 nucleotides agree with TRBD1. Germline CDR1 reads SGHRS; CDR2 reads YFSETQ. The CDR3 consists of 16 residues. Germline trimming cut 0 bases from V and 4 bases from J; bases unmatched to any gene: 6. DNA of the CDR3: TGCGCCAGCAGCTTGGCCAGGGGGAGTAGCACCGGGGAGCTGTTTTTT. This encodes CASSLARGSSTGELFF. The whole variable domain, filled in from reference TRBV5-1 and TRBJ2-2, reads KAGVTQTPRYLIKTRGQQVTLSCSPISGHRSVSWYQQTPGQGLQFLFEYFSETQRNKGNFPGRFSGRQFSNSRSEMNVSTLELGDSALYLCASSLARGSSTGELFFGEGSRLTVL.

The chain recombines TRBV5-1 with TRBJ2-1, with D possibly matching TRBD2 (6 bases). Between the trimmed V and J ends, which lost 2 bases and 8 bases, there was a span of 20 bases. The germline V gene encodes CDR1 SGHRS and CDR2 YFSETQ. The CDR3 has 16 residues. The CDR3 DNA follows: TGCGCCAGCAGCTTCCTAGGTGCGGGACCTCTAGATGAGCAGTTCTTC. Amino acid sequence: CASSFLGAGPLDEQFF.

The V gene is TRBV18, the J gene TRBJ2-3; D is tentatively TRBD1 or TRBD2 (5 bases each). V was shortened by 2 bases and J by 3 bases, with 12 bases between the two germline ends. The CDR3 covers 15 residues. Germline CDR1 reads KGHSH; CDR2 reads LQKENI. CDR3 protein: CASSPVRGTTDTQYF. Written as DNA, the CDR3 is TGTGCCAGCTCACCAGTCCGGGGCACTACAGATACGCAGTATTTT.

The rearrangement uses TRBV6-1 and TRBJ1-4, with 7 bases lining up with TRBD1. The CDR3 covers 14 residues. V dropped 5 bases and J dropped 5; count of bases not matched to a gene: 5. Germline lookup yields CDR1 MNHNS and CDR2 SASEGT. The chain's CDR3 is CASSQWDRNEKLFF. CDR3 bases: TGTGCCAGCAGTCAGTGGGACAGAAATGAAAAACTGTTTTTT.

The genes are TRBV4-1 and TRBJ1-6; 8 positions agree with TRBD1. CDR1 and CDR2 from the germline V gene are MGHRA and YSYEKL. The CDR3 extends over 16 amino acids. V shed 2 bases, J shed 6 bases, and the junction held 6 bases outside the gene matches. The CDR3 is CASSQPGTGLNSPLHF. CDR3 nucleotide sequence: TGCGCCAGCAGCCAACCCGGGACAGGACTTAATTCACCCCTCCACTTT.

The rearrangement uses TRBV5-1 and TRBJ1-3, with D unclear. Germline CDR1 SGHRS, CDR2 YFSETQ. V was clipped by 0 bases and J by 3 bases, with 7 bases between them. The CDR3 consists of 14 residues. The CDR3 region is CASSLAGYGNTIYF. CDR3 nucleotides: TGCGCCAGCAGCTTGGCAGGTTATGGAAACACCATATATTTT.

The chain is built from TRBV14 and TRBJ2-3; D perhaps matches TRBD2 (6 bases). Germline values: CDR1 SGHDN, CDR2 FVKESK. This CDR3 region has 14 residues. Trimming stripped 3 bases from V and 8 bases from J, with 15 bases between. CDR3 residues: CASSQAGFSGTQYF. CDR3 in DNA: TGTGCCAGCAGCCAGGCGGGGTTCAGTGGTACGCAGTATTTT.

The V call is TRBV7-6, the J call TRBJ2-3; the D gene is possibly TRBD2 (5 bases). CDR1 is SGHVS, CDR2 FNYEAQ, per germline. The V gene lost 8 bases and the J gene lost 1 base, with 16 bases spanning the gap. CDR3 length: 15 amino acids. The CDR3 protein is CASQPLAGGTDTQYF. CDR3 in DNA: TGTGCCAGCCAGCCGCTTGCCGGGGGCACAGATACGCAGTATTTT.

For the CDR3, the DNA is TGTGCCAGCAGTAATCGTCCTCGAGGGGACTATGGCTACACCTTC. Protein product: CASSNRPRGDYGYTF. The chain is built from TRBV6-1 and TRBJ1-2; weak D call: TRBD1 (5 bases). CDR1 MNHNS and CDR2 SASEGT come from the germline V gene. The V and J ends lost 5 bases and 3 bases respectively, with 16 bases between them. This CDR3 has 15 residues.

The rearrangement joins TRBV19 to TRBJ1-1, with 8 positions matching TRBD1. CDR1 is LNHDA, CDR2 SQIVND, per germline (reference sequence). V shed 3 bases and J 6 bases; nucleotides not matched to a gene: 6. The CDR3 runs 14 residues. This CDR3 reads CASSIGQGRAEAFF. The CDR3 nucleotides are TGTGCCAGTAGTATCGGACAGGGTCGGGCTGAAGCTTTCTTT. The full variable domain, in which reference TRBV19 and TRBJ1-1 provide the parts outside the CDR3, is DGGITQSPKYLFRKEGQNVTLSCEQNLNHDAMYWYRQDPGQGLRLIYYSQIVNDFQKGDIAEGYSVSREKKESFPLTVTSAQKNPTAFYLCASSIGQGRAEAFFGQGTRLTVV.

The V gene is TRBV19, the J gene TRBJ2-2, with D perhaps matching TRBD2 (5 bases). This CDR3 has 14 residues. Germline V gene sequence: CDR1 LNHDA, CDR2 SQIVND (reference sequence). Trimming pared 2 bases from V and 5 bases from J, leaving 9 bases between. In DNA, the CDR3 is TGTGCCAGTAGTATAAAGTCGGGGACCGGGGAGCTGTTTTTT. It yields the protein CASSIKSGTGELFF.

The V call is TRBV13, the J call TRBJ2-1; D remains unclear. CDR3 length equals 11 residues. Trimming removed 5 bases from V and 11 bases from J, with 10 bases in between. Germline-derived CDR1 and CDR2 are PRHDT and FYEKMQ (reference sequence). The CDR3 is CASSPQSKQFF. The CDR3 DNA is TGTGCCAGCAGCCCCCAGAGCAAGCAGTTCTTC.

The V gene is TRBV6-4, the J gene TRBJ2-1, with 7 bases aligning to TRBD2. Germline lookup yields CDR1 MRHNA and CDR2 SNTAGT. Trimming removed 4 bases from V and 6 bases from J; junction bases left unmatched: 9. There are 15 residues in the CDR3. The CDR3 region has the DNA TGTGCCAGCAGTGTTATAGGACTAGAGGGCAATGAGCAGTTCTTC. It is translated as CASSVIGLEGNEQFF.

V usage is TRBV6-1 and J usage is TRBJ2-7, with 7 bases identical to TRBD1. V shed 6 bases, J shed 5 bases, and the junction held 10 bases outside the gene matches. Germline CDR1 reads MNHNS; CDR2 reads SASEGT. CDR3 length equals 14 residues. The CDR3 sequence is CASRFRDSSHEQYF. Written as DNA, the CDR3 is TGTGCCAGCAGGTTTAGGGACAGTTCCCACGAGCAGTACTTC.

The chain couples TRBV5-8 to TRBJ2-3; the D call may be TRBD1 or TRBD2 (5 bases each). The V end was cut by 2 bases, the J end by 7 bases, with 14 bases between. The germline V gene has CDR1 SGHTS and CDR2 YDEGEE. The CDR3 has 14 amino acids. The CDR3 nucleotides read TGTGCCAGCAGCTTACCGGGACGGACCTATACGCAGTATTTT. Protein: CASSLPGRTYTQYF.

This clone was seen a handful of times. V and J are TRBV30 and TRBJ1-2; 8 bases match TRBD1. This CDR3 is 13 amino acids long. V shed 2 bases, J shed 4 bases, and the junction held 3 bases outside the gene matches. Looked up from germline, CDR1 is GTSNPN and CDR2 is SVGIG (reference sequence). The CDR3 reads CAWSRTGTYGYTF. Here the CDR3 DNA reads TGTGCCTGGAGTCGGACAGGGACCTATGGCTACACCTTC.

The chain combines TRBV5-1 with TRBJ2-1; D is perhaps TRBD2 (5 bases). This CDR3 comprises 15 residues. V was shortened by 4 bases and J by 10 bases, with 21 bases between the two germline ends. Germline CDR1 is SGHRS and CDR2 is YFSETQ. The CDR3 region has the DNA TGCGCCAGCAGCAGAGGGCATGGAGATCAAGGGGAGCAGTTCTTC. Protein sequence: CASSRGHGDQGEQFF.

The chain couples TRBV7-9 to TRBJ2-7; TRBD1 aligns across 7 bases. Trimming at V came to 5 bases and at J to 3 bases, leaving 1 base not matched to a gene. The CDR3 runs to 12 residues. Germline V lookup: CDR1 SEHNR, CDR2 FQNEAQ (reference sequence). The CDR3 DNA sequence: TGTGCCAGCAGCCGACAGGGCTACGAGCAGTACTTC. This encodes CASSRQGYEQYF. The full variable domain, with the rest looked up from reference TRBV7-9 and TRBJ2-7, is DTGVSQNPRHKITKRGQNVTFRCDPISEHNRLYWYRQTLGQGPEFLTYFQNEAQLEKSRLLSDRFSAERPKGSFSTLEIQRTEQGDSAMYLCASSRQGYEQYFGPGTRLTVT.